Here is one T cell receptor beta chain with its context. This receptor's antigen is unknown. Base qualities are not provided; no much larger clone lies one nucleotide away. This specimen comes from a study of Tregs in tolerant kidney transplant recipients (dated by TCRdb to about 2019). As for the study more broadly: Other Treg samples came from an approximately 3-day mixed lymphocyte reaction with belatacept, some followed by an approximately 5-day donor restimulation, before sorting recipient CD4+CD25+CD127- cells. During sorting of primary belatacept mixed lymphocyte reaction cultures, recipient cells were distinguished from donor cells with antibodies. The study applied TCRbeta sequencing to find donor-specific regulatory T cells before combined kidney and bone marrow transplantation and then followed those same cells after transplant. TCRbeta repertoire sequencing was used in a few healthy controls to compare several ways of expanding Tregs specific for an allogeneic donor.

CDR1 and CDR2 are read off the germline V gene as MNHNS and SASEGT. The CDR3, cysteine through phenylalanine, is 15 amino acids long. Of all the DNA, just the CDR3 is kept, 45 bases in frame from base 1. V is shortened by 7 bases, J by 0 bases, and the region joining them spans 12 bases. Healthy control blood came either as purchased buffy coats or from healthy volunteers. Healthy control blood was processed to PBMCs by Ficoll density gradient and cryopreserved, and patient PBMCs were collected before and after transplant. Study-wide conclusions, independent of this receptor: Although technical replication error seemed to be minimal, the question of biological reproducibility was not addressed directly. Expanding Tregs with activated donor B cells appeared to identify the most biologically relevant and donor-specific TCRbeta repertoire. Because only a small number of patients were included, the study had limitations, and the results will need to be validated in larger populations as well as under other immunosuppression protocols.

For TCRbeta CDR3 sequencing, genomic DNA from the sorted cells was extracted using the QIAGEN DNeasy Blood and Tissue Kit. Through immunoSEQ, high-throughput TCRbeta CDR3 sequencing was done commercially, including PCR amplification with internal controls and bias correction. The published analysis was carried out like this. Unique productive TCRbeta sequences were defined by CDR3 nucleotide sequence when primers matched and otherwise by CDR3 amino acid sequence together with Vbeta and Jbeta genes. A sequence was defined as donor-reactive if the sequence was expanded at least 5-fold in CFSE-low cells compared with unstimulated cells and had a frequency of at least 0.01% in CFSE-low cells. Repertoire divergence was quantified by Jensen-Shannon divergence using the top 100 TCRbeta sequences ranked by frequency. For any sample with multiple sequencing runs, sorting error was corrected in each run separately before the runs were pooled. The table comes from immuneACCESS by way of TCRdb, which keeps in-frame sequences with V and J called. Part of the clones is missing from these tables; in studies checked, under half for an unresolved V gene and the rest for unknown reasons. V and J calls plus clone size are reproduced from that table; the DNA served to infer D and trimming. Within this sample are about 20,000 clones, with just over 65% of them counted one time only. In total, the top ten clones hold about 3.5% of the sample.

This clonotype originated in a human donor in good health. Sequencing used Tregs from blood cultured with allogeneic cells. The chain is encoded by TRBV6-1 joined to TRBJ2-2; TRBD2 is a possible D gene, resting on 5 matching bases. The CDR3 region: CASTRGYANTGELFF. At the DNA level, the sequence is TGTGCCAGCACTCGGGGTTACGCGAACACCGGGGAGCTGTTTTTT.